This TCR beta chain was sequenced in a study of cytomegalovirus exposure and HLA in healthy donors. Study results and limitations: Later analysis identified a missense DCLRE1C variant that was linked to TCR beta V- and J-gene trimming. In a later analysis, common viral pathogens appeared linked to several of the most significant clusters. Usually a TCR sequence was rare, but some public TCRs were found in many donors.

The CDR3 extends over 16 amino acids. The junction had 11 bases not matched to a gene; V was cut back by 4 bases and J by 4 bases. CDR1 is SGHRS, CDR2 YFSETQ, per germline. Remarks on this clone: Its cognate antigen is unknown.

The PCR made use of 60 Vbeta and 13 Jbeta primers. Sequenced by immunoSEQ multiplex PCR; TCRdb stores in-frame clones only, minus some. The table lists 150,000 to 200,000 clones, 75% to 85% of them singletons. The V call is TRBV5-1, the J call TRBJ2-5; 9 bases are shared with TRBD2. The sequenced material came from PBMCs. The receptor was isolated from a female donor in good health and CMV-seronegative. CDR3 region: CASSPAAGGPSETQYF. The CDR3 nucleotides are TGCGCCAGCAGCCCAGCGGCGGGGGGGCCCTCAGAGACCCAGTACTTC. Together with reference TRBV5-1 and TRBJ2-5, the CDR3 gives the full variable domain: KAGVTQTPRYLIKTRGQQVTLSCSPISGHRSVSWYQQTPGQGLQFLFEYFSETQRNKGNFPGRFSGRQFSNSRSEMNVSTLELGDSALYLCASSPAAGGPSETQYFGPGTRLLVL.